Listed below are T cell receptor beta chains from one sample, sequenced in a study of OX40 agonist ivuxolimab in advanced cancers. The method was immunoSEQ multiplex PCR; TCRdb's version includes in-frame clones alone and lacks a portion of them. The table includes about 59,000 clones, more than 75% detected once. Source: CD4+ or CD8+ T cells sorted from blood, taken in a trial of the OX40 agonist ivuxolimab. Every receptor here comes from an adult with an advanced solid tumor such as melanoma, head and neck, liver or kidney cancer. Both conserved end residues are part of each CDR3. The order of the fields is D gene, clone size, V gene, J gene, CDR3 protein, CDR3 DNA. D genes are given only for firm matches. A clone size is listed for some rows: how often the clone was seen (once, few, many), or a class if it is expanded.

NA	NA	TRBV6-5	TRBJ1-5	CASSETGGGQPQHF	TGTGCCAGCAGTGAAACGGGAGGGGGTCAGCCCCAGCATTTT
NA	NA	TRBV10-3	TRBJ1-1	CAIKALDSANTEAFF	TGTGCCATCAAAGCGCTGGACAGTGCGAACACTGAAGCTTTCTTT
NA	NA	TRBV18	TRBJ1-1	CASSQSGTDTEAFF	TGTGCCAGCTCTCAATCCGGGACGGACACTGAAGCTTTCTTT
TRBD2	NA	TRBV4-3	TRBJ2-2	CASSQNSIAGVGTGELFF	TGCGCCAGCAGCCAAAATAGTATAGCGGGAGTCGGCACCGGGGAGCTGTTTTTT
TRBD1	NA	TRBV7-2	TRBJ1-1	CASSSQGGDTEAFF	TGTGCCAGCAGCTCACAGGGGGGGGACACTGAAGCTTTCTTT
NA	NA	TRBV18	TRBJ1-3	CASSDASSGNTIYF	TGTGCCAGCTCAGATGCCAGCTCTGGAAACACCATATATTTT
NA	NA	TRBV7-6	TRBJ2-3	CASSPTRDTQYF	TGTGCCAGCAGCCCAACGAGGGATACGCAGTATTTT
NA	few	TRBV4-1	TRBJ2-1	CASSQGRDKYNEQFF	TGCGCCAGCAGCCAAGGGCGGGACAAGTACAATGAGCAGTTCTTC
NA	NA	TRBV9	TRBJ1-2	CASGTGGYGYTF	TGTGCCAGCGGGACGGGGGGCTATGGCTACACCTTC
NA	few	TRBV5-1	TRBJ1-4	CASSLDGGDNEKLFF	TGCGCCAGCAGCTTGGACGGGGGGGATAATGAAAAACTGTTTTTT
TRBD1	NA	TRBV2	TRBJ1-2	CASRGTGVYGYTF	TGTGCCAGCAGAGGGACAGGGGTCTATGGCTACACCTTC
NA	NA	TRBV6-5	TRBJ1-5	CASSYNEYSNQPQHF	TGTGCCAGCAGTTACAATGAGTATAGCAATCAGCCCCAGCATTTT
NA	once	TRBV28	TRBJ2-4	CASSLGQLAKNIQYF	TGTGCCAGCAGTTTAGGCCAATTAGCCAAAAACATTCAGTACTTC
TRBD1	NA	TRBV11-2	TRBJ2-7	CASSLAQGVSYEQYF	TGTGCCAGCAGCTTAGCACAGGGGGTTTCCTACGAGCAGTACTTC
NA	NA	TRBV7-2	TRBJ2-7	CASSFGTSYTNEQYF	TGTGCCAGCAGCTTCGGGACTTCATACACGAACGAGCAGTACTTC
NA	NA	TRBV4-1	TRBJ2-7	CASSHGQGPFYEQYF	TGCGCCAGCAGCCACGGGCAGGGTCCCTTCTACGAGCAGTACTTC
NA	NA	TRBV28	TRBJ1-1	CASSLGASDAEAFF	TGTGCCAGCAGTTTGGGCGCTTCTGACGCTGAAGCTTTCTTT
NA	NA	TRBV27	TRBJ2-2	CASSLWSGAGELFF	TGTGCCAGCAGTTTATGGTCAGGGGCCGGGGAGCTGTTTTTT
NA	NA	TRBV5-6	TRBJ2-5	CASSRPEGARETQYF	TGTGCCAGCAGCCGCCCGGAGGGGGCGCGGGAGACCCAGTACTTC
NA	NA	TRBV5-1	TRBJ2-6	CASSDGSEGAGKTF	TGCGCCAGCAGCGATGGGTCAGAGGGAGCAGGAAAAACTTTC